The clone carrying this T cell receptor (beta chain) showed up many times. Its target is unknown. The germline V gene encodes CDR1 SGHAT and CDR2 FQNNGV. CDR3 length equals 14 residues. V lost 5 bases and J lost 3, with 14 bases in between. Exclusion followed for patients with uncontrolled infection, other autoimmune disease, pregnancy or lactation. This entry belongs to a study of T cells in Graves' hyperthyroidism and ophthalmopathy. Overall study results and limits: In simple terms, a model built on 13 V-J features told ophthalmopathy apart from stable hyperthyroidism.

Regions amplified from RNA transcripts were the TCR beta CDR3 regions. A set of HTBI primers served as the primers for a first-round RT-PCR of the TCR CDR3. TCRdb reanalysed the multiplex PCR reads using MiXCR and keeps one entry per CDR3 protein. The top ten clones hold about 43% of a sample with fewer than 650,000 distinct CDR3 sequences, 46% of them seen once. The origin of this receptor is an adult woman with Graves' disease, either hyperthyroidism or ophthalmopathy (not recorded which). Sequenced material: peripheral blood or thyroid tissue (not recorded which). V usage is TRBV11-2 and J usage is TRBJ2-7; D may be TRBD1 (6 bases). This CDR3 reads CASSPKARGYEQYF. The CDR3 DNA reads as TGTGCCAGCAGCCCCAAGGCCAGGGGCTACGAGCAGTACTTC.